Listed below are T cell receptor beta chains from one sample, sequenced in a study of shared clonotypes between healthy human individuals. The protocol was immunoSEQ multiplex PCR, while the TCRdb copy is restricted to in-frame clones and leaves out a portion. The data show approximately 2,000,000 clones, approximately 92% seen once. Sequencing input: naive CD8+ T cells from PBMCs. The source of these receptors is a young man in good health. Some clones in this sample may be carry-over from other donors' samples. Each CDR3 is given with its conserved first and last residue.

V gene	J gene	CDR3 protein
TRBV7-9	TRBJ1-1	CASIQAGGLPEAFF
TRBV18	TRBJ1-1	CASSPPEGLGTEAFF
TRBV10-3	TRBJ1-5	CAISESGGTNQPQHF
TRBV6-4	TRBJ1-2	CASSADRWGNYGYTF
TRBV7-9	TRBJ1-2	CASSRTAQKDYGYTF
TRBV2	TRBJ2-7	CASSEPAVYEQYF
TRBV2	TRBJ2-5	CASSGGVGDETQYF
TRBV7-9	TRBJ2-7	CASNTQADTYEQYF
TRBV29-1	TRBJ2-2	CSVRTGHTGELFF
TRBV9	TRBJ2-3	CASGETGWGTDTQYF
TRBV7-9	TRBJ1-5	CASILDRGNQPQHF
TRBV28	TRBJ1-2	CASSAGTGGRGYTF
TRBV9	TRBJ2-1	CASSVTSGNEQFF
TRBV7-9	TRBJ2-3	CASRRTGASTDTQYF
TRBV28	TRBJ2-7	CAIKGAGSFEQYF
TRBV10-2	TRBJ2-5	CASRDGKRTQYF
TRBV15	TRBJ2-7	CATSRERPGGEESYEQYF
TRBV4-1	TRBJ1-2	CASSQDGDRGYTF
TRBV28	TRBJ2-7	CASRSNRDIEYEQYF
TRBV18	TRBJ2-7	CASSPSRTASYEQYF
TRBV9	TRBJ1-1	CASSPRGTLNTEAFF
TRBV9	TRBJ2-2	CASSAFMDTGELFF
TRBV7-9	TRBJ2-5	CASSRGAEETQYF
TRBV2	TRBJ2-7	CASSEASGSNYEQYF
TRBV7-2	TRBJ2-6	CASSDLMTGANVLTF
TRBV7-2	TRBJ1-6	CASSFDTAGNSPLHF
TRBV12-5	TRBJ2-3	CASGLFGTDTQYF
TRBV4-1	TRBJ2-7	CASSQRGTVSYEQYF
TRBV6-1	TRBJ2-7	CASSEFGAYEQYF
TRBV13	TRBJ2-1	CASSLGLAGPNYNEQFF
TRBV27	TRBJ1-5	CASGKGQGAVQPQHF
TRBV5-5	TRBJ2-1	CASSNAGASNEQFF
TRBV11-2	TRBJ2-7	CASSTRQGLTYEQYF
TRBV4-2	TRBJ2-3	CASSQDLNTQYF
TRBV7-6	TRBJ2-7	CASSLENSAVYEQYF
TRBV23-1	TRBJ2-5	CASSQSEQGVRRGQETQYF